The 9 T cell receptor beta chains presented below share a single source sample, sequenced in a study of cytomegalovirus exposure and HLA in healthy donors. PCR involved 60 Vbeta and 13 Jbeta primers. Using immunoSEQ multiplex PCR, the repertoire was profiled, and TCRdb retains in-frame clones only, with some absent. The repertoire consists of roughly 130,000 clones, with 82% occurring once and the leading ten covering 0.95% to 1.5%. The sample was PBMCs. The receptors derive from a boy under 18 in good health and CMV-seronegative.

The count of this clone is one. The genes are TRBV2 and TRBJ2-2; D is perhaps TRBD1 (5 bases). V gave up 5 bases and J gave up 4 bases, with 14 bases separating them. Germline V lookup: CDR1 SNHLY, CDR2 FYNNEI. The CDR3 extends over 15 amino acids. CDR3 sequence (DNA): TGTGCCAGCAGTCCCAATACAGGTGGCACCGGGGAGCTGTTTTTT. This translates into CASSPNTGGTGELFF.

The CDR3 DNA follows: TGTGCCTGGGTAGGGACTAGCGGACCCTACGAGCAGTACTTC. Protein sequence: CAWVGTSGPYEQYF. The V call is TRBV30, the J call TRBJ2-7; 11 nucleotides align to TRBD2. Germline V gene lookup returns CDR1 GTSNPN and CDR2 SVGIG (reference sequence). Unmatched junction bases numbered 5, after V lost 5 bases and J lost 2 bases. This CDR3 region has 14 residues.

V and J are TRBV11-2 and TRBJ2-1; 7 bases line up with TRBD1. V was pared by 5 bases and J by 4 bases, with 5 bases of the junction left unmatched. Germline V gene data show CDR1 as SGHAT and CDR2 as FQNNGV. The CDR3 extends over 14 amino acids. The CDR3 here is CASSHGTAYNEQFF. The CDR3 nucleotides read TGTGCCAGCAGCCACGGGACAGCGTACAATGAGCAGTTCTTC.

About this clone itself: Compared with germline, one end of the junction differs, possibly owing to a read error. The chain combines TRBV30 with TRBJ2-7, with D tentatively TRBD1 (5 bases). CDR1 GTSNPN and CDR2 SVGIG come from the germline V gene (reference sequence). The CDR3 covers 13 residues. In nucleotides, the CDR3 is TGTGCCTGGAGTGTAAGGGGCAGCCCCGAGGAGTACTTC. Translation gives CAWSVRGSPEEYF.

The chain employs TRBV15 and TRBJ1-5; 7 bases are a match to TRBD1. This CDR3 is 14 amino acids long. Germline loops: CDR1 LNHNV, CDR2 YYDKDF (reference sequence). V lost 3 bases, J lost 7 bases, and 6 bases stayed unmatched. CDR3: CATSSTRGQQPQHF. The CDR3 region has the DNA TGTGCCACCAGCAGCACGAGGGGGCAACAGCCCCAGCATTTT.

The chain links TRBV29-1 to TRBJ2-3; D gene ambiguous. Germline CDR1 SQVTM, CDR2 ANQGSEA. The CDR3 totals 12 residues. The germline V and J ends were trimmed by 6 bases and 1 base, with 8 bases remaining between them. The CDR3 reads CSVQEGTDTQYF. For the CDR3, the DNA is TGCAGCGTCCAAGAGGGCACAGATACGCAGTATTTT.

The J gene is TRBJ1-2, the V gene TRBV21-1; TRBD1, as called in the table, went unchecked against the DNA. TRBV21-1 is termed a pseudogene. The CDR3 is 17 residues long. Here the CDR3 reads CASSDPRGQGVSYGYTF. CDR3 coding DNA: TGTGCCAGCAGCGACCCCAGGGGGCAAGGGGTAAGTTACGGCTACACCTTC.

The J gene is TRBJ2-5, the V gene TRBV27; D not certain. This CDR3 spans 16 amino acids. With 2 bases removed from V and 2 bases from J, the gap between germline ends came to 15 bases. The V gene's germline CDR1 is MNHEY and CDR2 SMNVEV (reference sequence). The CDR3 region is CASSLTGGGVQETQYF. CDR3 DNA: TGTGCCAGCAGTTTAACCGGTGGCGGAGTTCAAGAGACCCAGTACTTC.

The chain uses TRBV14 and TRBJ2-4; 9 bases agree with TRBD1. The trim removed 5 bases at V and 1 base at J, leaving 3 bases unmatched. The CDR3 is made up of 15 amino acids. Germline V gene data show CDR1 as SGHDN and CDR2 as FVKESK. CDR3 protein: CASSEQGAAKNIQYF. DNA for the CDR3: TGTGCCAGCAGCGAACAGGGGGCGGCCAAAAACATTCAGTACTTC.